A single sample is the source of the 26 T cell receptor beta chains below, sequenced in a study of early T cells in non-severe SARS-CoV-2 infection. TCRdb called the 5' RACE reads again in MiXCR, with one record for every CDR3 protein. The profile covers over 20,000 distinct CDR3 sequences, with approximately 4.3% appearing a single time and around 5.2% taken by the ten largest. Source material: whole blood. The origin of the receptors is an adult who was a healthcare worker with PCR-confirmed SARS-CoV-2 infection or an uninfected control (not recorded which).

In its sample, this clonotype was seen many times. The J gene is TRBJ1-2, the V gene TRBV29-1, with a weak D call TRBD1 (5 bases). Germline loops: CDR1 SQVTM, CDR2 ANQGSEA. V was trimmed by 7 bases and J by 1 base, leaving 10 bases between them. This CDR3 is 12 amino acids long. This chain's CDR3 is CSGGGVNYGYTF. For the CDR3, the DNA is TGCAGCGGGGGGGGAGTTAACTATGGCTACACCTTC.

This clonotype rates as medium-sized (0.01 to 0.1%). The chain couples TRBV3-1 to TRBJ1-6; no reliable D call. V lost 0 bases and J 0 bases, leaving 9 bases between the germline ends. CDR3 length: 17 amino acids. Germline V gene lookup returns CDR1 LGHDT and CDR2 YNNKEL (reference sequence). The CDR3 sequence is CASSQDRRSSYNSPLHF. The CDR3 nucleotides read TGTGCCAGCAGCCAAGATAGAAGGAGCTCCTATAATTCACCCCTCCACTTT.

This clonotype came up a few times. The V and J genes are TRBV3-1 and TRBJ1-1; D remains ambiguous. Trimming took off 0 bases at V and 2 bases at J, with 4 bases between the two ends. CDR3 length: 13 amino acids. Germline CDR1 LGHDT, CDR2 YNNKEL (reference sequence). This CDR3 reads CASSQEENTEAFF. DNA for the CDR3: TGTGCCAGCAGCCAAGAGGAAAACACTGAAGCTTTCTTT.

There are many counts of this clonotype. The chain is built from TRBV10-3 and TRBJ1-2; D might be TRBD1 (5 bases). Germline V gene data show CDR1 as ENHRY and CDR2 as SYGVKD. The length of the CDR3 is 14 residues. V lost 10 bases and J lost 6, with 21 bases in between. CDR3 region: CATAPGSLGDGYTF. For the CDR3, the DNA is TGTGCCACCGCACCAGGTTCACTAGGGGATGGCTACACCTTC.

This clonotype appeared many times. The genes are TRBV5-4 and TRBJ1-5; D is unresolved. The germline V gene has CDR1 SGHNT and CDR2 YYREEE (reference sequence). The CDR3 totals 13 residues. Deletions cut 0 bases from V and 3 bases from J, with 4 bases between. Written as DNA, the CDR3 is TGTGCCAGCAGCTTGGAGATCAATCAGCCCCAGCATTTT. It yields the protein CASSLEINQPQHF.

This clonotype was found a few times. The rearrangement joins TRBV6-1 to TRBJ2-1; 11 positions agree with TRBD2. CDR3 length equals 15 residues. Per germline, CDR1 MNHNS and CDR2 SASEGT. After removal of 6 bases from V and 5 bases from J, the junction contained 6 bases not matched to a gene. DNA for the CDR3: TGTGCCAGCAGAAGTGAGACTAGCGGGAACAATGAGCAGTTCTTC. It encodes CASRSETSGNNEQFF.

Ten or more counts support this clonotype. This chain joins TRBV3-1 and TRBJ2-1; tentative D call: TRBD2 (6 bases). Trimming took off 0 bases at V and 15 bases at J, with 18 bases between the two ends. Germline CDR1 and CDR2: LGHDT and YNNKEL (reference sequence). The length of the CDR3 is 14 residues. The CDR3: CASSQDLVGDFLFF. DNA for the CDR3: TGTGCCAGCAGCCAAGATCTTGTAGGGGACTTCCTGTTCTTC.

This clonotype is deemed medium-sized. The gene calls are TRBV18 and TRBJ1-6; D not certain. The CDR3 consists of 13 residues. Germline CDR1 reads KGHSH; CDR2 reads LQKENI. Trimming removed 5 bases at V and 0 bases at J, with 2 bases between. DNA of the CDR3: TGTGCCAGCTCAAGCTCCTATAATTCACCCCTCCACTTT. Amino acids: CASSSSYNSPLHF.

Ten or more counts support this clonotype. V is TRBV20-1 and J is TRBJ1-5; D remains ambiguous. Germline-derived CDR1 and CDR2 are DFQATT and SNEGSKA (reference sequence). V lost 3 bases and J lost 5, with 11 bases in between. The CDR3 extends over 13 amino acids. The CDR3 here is CSASSNSYQPQHF. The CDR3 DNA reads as TGCAGTGCTAGTAGTAACAGTTATCAGCCCCAGCATTTT.

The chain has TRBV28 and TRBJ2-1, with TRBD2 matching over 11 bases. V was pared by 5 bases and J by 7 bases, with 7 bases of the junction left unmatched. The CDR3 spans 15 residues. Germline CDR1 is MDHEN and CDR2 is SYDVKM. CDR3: CASSITSGSGNEQFF. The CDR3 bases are TGTGCCAGCAGTATAACTAGCGGGAGTGGAAATGAGCAGTTCTTC.

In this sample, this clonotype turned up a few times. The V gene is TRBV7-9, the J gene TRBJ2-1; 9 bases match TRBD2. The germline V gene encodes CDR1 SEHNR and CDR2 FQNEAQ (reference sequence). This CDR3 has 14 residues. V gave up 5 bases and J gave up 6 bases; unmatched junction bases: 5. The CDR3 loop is CASSTAGGGNEQFF. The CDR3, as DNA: TGTGCCAGCAGCACGGCGGGAGGGGGCAATGAGCAGTTCTTC. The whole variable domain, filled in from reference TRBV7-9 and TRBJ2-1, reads DTGVSQNPRHKITKRGQNVTFRCDPISEHNRLYWYRQTLGQGPEFLTYFQNEAQLEKSRLLSDRFSAERPKGSFSTLEIQRTEQGDSAMYLCASSTAGGGNEQFFGPGTRLTVL.

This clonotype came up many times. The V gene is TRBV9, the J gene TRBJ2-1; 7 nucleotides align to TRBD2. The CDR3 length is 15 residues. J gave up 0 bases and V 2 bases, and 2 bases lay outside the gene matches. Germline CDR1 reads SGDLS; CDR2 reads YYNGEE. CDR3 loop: CASSVSGNSYNEQFF. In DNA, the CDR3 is TGTGCCAGCAGCGTCAGCGGGAACTCCTACAATGAGCAGTTCTTC.

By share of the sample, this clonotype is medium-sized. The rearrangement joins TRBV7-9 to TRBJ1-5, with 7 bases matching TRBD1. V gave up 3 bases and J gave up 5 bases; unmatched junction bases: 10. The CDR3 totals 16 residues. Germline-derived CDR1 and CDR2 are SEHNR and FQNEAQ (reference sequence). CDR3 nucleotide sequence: TGTGCCAGCAGCTTGATCCTCGGGACAGAAGATCAGCCCCAGCATTTT. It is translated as CASSLILGTEDQPQHF.

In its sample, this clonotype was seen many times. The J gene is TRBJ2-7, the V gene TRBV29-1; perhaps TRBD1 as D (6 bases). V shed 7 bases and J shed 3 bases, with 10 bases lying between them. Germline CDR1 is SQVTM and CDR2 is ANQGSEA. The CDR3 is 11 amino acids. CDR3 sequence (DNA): TGCAGCGCCACAGGGATCTACGAGCAGTACTTC. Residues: CSATGIYEQYF.

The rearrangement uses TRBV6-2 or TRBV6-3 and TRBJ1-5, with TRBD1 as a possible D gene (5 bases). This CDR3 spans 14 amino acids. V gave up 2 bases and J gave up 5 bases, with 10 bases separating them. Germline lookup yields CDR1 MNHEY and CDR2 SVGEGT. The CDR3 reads CASSYGQGDQPQHF. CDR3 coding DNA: TGTGCCAGCAGTTACGGGCAGGGAGATCAGCCCCAGCATTTT.

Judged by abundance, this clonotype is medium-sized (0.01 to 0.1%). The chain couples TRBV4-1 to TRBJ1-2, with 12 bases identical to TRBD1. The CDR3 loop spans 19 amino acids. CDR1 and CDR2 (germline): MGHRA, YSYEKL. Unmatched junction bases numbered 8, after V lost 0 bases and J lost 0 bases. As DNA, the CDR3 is TGCGCCAGCAGCCAAGATTGGCGTGGGACAGGGGGCACTAACTATGGCTACACCTTC. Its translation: CASSQDWRGTGGTNYGYTF.

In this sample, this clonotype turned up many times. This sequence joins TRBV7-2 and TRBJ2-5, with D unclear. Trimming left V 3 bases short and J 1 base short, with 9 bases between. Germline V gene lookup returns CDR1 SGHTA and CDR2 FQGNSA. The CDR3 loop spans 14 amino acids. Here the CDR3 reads CASSLSQTQETQYF. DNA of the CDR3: TGTGCCAGCAGCTTGAGTCAGACCCAAGAGACCCAGTACTTC.

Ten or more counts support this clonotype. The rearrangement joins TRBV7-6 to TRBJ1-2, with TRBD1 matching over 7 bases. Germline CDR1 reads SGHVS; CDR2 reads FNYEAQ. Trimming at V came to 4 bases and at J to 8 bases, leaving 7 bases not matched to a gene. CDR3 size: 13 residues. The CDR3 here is CASSSYRGWGYTF. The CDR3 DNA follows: TGTGCCAGCAGCTCTTACAGGGGTTGGGGCTACACCTTC. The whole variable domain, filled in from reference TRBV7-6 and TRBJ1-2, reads GAGVSQSPRYKVTKRGQDVALRCDPISGHVSLYWYRQALGQGPEFLTYFNYEAQQDKSGLPNDRFSAERPEGSISTLTIQRTEQRDSAMYRCASSSYRGWGYTFGSGTRLTVV.

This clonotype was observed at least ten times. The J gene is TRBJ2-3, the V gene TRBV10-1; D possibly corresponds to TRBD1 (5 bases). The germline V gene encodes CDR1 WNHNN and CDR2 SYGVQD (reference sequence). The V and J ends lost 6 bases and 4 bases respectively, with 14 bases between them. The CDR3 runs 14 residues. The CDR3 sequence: CASRAGNEADTQYF. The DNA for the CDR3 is TGCGCCAGCAGGGCAGGGAATGAAGCAGATACGCAGTATTTT.

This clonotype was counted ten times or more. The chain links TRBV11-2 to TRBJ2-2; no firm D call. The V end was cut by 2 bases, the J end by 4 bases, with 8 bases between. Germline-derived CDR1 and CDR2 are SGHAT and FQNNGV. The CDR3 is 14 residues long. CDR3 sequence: CASSLLGLTGELFF. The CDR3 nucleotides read TGTGCCAGCAGCTTATTGGGCCTCACCGGGGAGCTGTTTTTT.

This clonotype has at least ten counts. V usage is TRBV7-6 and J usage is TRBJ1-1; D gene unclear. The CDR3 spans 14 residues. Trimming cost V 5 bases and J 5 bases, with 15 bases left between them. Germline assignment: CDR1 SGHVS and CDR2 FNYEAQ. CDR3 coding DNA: TGTGCCAGCAGCCGAAGACCGGAGGGAACTGAAGCTTTCTTT. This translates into CASSRRPEGTEAFF. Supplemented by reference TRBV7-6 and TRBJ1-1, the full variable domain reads GAGVSQSPRYKVTKRGQDVALRCDPISGHVSLYWYRQALGQGPEFLTYFNYEAQQDKSGLPNDRFSAERPEGSISTLTIQRTEQRDSAMYRCASSRRPEGTEAFFGQGTRLTVV.

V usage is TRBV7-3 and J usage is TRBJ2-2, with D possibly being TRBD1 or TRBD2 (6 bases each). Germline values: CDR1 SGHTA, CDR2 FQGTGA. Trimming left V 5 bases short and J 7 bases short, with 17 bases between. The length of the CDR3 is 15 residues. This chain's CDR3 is CASSQTGGTGGELFF. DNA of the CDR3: TGTGCCAGCAGCCAGACAGGCGGGACGGGCGGGGAGCTGTTTTTT.

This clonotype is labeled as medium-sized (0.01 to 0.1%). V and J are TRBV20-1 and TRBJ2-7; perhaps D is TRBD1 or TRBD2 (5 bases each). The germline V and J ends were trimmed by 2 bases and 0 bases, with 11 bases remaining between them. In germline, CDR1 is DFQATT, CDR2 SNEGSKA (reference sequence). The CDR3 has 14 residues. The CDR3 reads CSARSGLNSYEQYF. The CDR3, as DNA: TGCAGTGCTAGATCGGGGCTCAACTCCTACGAGCAGTACTTC.

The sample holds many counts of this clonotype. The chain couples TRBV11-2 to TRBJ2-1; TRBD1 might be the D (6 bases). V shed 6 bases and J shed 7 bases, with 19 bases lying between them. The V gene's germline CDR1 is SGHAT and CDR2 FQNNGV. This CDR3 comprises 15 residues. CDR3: CASSLRRTAGNEQFF. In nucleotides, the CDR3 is TGTGCCAGCAGTCTCCGCCGGACAGCAGGAAATGAGCAGTTCTTC.

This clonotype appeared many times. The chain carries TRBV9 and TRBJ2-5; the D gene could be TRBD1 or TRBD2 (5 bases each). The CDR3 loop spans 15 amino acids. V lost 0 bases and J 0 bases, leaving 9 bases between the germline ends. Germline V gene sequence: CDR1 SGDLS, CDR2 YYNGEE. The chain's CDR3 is CASSVEGSHQETQYF. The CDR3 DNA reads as TGTGCCAGCAGCGTAGAGGGGAGTCACCAAGAGACCCAGTACTTC.

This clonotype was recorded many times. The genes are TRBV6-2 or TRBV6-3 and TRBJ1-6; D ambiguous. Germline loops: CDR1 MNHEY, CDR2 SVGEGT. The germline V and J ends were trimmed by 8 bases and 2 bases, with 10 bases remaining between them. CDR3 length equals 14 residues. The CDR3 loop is CASQTRTYNSPLHF. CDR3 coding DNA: TGTGCCAGCCAGACGAGGACCTATAATTCACCCCTCCACTTT.